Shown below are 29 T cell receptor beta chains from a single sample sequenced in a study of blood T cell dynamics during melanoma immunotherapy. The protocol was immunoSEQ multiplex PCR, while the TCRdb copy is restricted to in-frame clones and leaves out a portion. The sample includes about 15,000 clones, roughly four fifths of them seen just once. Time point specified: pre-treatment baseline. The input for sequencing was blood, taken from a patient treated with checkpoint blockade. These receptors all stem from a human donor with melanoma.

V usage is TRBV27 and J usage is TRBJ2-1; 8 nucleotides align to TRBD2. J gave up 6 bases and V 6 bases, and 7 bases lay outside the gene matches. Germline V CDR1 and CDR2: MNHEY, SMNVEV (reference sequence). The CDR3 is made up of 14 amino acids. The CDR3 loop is CASRAGTRVNEQFF. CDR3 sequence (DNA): TGTGCCAGCAGGGCGGGGACTAGGGTCAATGAGCAGTTCTTC.

The CDR3 DNA reads as TGCGCCAGCAGCGAACAGGGCCACGGGGAGCTGTTTTTT. Protein sequence: CASSEQGHGELFF. This chain links TRBV5-1 with TRBJ2-2, with D maybe TRBD1 (6 bases). This CDR3 comprises 13 residues. The ends were cut back, 4 bases at V and 7 bases at J, with 11 bases in the middle. Germline lookup yields CDR1 SGHRS and CDR2 YFSETQ.

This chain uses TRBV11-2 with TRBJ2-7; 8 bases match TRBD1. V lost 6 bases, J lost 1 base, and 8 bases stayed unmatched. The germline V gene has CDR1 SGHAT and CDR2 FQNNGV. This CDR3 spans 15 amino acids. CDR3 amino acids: CASRIPGTGSYEQYF. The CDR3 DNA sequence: TGTGCCAGCAGAATTCCCGGGACAGGTTCCTACGAGCAGTACTTC. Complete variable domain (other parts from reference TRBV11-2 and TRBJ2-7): EAGVAQSPRYKIIEKRQSVAFWCNPISGHATLYWYQQILGQGPKLLIQFQNNGVVDDSQLPKDRFSAERLKGVDSTLKIQPAKLEDSAVYLCASRIPGTGSYEQYFGPGTRLTVT.

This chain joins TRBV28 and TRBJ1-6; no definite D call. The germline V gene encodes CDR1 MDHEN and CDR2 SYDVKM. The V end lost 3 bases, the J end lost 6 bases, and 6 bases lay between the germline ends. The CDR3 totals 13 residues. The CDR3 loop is CASSFDTNSPLHF. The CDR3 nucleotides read TGTGCCAGCAGTTTTGACACTAATTCACCCCTCCACTTT.

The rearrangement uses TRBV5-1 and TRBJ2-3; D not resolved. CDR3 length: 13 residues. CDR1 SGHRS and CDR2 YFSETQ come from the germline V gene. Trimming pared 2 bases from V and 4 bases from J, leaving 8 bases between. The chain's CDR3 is CASSFSASDTQYF. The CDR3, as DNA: TGCGCCAGCAGCTTTTCCGCCTCAGATACGCAGTATTTT.

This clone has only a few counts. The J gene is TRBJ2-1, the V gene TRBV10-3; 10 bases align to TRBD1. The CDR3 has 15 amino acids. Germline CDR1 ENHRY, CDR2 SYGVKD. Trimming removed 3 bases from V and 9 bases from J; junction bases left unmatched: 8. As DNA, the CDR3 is TGTGCCATCAGTGAAGGGACAGGGGTGAGGGCTGAGCAGTTCTTC. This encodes CAISEGTGVRAEQFF.

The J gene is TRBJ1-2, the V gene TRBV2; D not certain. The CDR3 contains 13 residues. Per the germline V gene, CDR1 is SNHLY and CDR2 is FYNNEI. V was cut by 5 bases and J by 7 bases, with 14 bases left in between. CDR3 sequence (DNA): TGTGCCAGCAGTTGGACGGTCCTATCTGGCTACACCTTC. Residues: CASSWTVLSGYTF.

The CDR3 sequence is CASSSIRDSAAANYGYTF. CDR3 nucleotides: TGTGCCAGCAGCTCAATACGGGACAGCGCCGCCGCTAACTATGGCTACACCTTC. V and J are TRBV11-2 and TRBJ1-2; 7 positions agree with TRBD1. This CDR3 is built from 18 residues. Germline CDR1 reads SGHAT; CDR2 reads FQNNGV. After removal of 4 bases from V and 0 bases from J, the junction contained 14 bases not matched to a gene. The complete variable domain, with remaining parts taken from reference TRBV11-2 and TRBJ1-2, reads EAGVAQSPRYKIIEKRQSVAFWCNPISGHATLYWYQQILGQGPKLLIQFQNNGVVDDSQLPKDRFSAERLKGVDSTLKIQPAKLEDSAVYLCASSSIRDSAAANYGYTFGSGTRLTVV.

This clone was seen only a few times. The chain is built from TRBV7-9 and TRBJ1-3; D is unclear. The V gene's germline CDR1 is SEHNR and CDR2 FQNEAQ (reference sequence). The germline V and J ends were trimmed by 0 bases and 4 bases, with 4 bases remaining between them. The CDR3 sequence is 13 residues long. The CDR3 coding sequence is TGTGCCAGCAGCTTAGCGGGAGGAAACACCATATATTTT. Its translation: CASSLAGGNTIYF.

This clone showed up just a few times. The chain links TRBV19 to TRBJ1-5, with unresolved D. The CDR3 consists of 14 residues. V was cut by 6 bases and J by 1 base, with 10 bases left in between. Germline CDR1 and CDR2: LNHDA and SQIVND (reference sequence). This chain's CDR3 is CASRTRWSNQPQHF. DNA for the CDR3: TGTGCCAGTAGAACACGGTGGAGCAATCAGCCCCAGCATTTT.

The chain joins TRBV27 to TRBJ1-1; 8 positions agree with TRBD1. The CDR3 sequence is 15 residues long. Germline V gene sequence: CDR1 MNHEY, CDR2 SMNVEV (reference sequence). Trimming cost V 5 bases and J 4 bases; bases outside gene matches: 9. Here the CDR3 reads CASSTRQGRATEAFF. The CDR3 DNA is TGTGCCAGCAGTACTCGACAGGGGAGGGCCACTGAAGCTTTCTTT.

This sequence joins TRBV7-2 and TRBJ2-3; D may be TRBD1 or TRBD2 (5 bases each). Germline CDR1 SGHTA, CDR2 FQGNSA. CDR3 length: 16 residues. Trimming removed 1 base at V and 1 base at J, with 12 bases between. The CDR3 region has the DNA TGTGCCAGCAGCTTAGTCCGGGACGGACGCACAGATACGCAGTATTTT. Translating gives CASSLVRDGRTDTQYF.

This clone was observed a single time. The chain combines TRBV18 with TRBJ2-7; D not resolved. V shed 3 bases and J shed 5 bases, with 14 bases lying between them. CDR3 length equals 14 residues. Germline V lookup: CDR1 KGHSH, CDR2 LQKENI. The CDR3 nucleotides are TGTGCCAGCTCACCGGGTCAGGCATCGAACGAGCAGTACTTC. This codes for CASSPGQASNEQYF.

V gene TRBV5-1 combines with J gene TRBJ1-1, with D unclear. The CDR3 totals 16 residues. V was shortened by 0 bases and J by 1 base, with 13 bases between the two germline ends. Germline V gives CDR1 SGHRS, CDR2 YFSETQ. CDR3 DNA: TGCGCCAGCAGCTTGGTATTGGGAGGGAAGAACACTGAAGCTTTCTTT. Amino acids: CASSLVLGGKNTEAFF.

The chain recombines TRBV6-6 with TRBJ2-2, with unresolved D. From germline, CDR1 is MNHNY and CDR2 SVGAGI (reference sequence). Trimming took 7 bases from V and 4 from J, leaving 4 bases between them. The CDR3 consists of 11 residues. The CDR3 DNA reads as TGTGCCAGCAAAGCCACCGGGGAGCTGTTTTTT. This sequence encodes CASKATGELFF.

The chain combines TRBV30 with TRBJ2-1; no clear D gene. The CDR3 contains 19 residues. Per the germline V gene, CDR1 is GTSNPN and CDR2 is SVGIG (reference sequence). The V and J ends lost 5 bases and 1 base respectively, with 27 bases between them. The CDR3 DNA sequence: TGTGCCTGGTACAACGGCGTGGGCCCCCCCCCTATTTCCTACAATGAGCAGTTCTTC. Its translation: CAWYNGVGPPPISYNEQFF.

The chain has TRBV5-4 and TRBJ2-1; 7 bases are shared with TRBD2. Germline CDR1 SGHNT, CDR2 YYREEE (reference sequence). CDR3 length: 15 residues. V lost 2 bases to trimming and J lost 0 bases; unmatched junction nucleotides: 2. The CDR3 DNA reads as TGTGCCAGCAGCTTAACTAGCGCCTCCTACAATGAGCAGTTCTTC. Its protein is CASSLTSASYNEQFF.

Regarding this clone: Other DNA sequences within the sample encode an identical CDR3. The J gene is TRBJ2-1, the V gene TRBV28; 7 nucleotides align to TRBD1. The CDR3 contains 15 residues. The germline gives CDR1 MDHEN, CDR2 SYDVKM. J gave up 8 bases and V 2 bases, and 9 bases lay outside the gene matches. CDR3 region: CASSLTDRARDEQFF. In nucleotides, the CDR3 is TGTGCCAGCAGTTTAACCGACAGGGCCCGGGATGAGCAGTTCTTC.

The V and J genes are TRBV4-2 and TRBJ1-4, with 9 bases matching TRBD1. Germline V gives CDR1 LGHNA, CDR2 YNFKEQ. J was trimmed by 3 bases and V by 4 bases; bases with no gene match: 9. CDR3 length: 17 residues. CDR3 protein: CASSPRTGATANEKLFF. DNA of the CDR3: TGTGCCAGCAGCCCCCGGACAGGGGCTACGGCTAATGAAAAACTGTTTTTT.

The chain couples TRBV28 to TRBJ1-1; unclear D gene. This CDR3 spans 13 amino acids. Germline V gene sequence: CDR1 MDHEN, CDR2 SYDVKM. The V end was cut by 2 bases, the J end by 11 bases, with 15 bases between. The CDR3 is CASSLLGPRGAFF. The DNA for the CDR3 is TGTGCCAGCAGTTTACTAGGGCCTCGTGGGGCTTTCTTT.

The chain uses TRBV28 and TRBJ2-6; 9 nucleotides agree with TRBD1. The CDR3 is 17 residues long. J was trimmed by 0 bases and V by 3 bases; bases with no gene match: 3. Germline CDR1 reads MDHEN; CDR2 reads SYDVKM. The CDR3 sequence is CASSFLGQGSGANVLTF. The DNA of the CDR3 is TGTGCCAGCAGTTTTTTGGGACAGGGCTCTGGGGCCAACGTCCTGACTTTC.

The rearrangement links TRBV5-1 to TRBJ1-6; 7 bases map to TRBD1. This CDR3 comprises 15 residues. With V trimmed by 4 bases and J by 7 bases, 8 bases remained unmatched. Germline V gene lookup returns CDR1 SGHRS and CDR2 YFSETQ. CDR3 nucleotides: TGCGCCAGCAGCCCGGGACAGCTTCTAAATTCACCCCTCCACTTT. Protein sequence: CASSPGQLLNSPLHF. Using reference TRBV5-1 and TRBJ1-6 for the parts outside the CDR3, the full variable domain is KAGVTQTPRYLIKTRGQQVTLSCSPISGHRSVSWYQQTPGQGLQFLFEYFSETQRNKGNFPGRFSGRQFSNSRSEMNVSTLELGDSALYLCASSPGQLLNSPLHFGNGTRLTVT.

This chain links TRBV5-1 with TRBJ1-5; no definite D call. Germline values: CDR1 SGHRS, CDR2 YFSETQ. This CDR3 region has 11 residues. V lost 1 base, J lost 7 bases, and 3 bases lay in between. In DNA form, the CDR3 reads TGCGCCAGCAGCTTGAACCAGCCCCAGCATTTT. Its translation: CASSLNQPQHF.

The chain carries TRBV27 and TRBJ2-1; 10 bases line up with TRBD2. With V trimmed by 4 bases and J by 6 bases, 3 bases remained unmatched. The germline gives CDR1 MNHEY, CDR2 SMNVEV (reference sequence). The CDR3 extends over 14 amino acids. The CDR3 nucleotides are TGTGCCAGCAGTTCCCGGACTAGCGGCAATGAGCAGTTCTTC. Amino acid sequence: CASSSRTSGNEQFF.

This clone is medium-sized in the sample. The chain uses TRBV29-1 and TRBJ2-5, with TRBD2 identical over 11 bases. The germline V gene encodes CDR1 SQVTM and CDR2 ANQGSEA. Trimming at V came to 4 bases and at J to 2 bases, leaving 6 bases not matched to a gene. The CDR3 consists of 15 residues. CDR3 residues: CSVVLLAGGQETQYF. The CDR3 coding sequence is TGCAGCGTTGTTCTCCTAGCGGGAGGTCAAGAGACCCAGTACTTC.

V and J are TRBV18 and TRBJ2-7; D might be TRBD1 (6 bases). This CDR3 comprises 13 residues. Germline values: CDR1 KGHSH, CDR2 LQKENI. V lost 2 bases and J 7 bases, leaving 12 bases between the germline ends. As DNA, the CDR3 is TGTGCCAGCTCACCAAGGGGGTTGGAAGAGCAGTACTTC. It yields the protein CASSPRGLEEQYF.

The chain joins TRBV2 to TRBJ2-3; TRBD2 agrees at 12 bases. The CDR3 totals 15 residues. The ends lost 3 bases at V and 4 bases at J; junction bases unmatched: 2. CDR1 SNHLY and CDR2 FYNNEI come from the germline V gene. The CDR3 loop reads CASSETSGRSDTQYF. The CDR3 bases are TGTGCCAGCAGTGAGACTAGCGGGAGATCAGATACGCAGTATTTT. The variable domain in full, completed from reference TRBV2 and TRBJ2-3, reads EPEVTQTPSHQVTQMGQEVILRCVPISNHLYFYWYRQILGQKVEFLVSFYNNEISEKSEIFDDQFSVERPDGSNFTLKIRSTKLEDSAMYFCASSETSGRSDTQYFGPGTRLTVL.

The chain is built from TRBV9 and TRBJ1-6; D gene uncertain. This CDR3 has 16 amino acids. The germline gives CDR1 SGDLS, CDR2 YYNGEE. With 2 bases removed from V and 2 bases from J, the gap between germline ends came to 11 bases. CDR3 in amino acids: CASSVDPRTYNSPLHF. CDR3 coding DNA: TGTGCCAGCAGCGTGGACCCCAGGACCTATAATTCACCCCTCCACTTT.

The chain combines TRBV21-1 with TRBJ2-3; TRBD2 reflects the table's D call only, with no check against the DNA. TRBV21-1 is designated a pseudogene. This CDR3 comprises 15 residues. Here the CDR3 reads CAILLGELDSDTQYF. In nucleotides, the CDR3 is TGTGCCATCCTCCTCGGGGAGTTGGACTCAGATACGCAGTATTTT.